The next 17 T cell receptor beta chains were all read from a single sample in a study of T-cell reconstitution after alpha-beta-depleted transplantation in children. Unique molecular identifiers were incorporated during preparation of the TCRbeta library. One entry per CDR3 protein results from TCRdb running MiXCR on the PCR reads. The sample has hundreds of thousands of distinct CDR3 sequences, 13% seen once. Sequences were derived from PBMCs, sampled before TCRalphabeta/CD19-depleted stem cell transplant. All receptors derive from a girl aged 2 to 9 with congenital amegakaryocytic thrombocytopenia, due to receive a stem cell transplant.

This clonotype was seen a few times. The chain has TRBV29-1 and TRBJ2-5, with a weak D call TRBD2 (5 bases). Germline assignment: CDR1 SQVTM and CDR2 ANQGSEA. The CDR3 contains 13 residues. The ends were cut back, 7 bases at V and 2 bases at J, with 14 bases in the middle. CDR3 sequence: CSAGRGTQETQYF. In nucleotides, the CDR3 is TGCAGCGCCGGCCGGGGTACACAAGAGACCCAGTACTTC.

The chain joins TRBV5-6 to TRBJ2-6, with D tentatively TRBD1 (6 bases). Germline CDR1 SGHDT, CDR2 YYEEEE. Trimming cost V 4 bases and J 0 bases, with 20 bases left between them. This CDR3 contains 19 residues. In DNA form, the CDR3 reads TGTGCCAGCAGCCTGGAGCATGACAGGTTCCCCTCTGGGGCCAACGTCCTGACTTTC. Translating it yields CASSLEHDRFPSGANVLTF. Filled out from reference TRBV5-6 and TRBJ2-6, the complete variable domain reads DAGVTQSPTHLIKTRGQQVTLRCSPKSGHDTVSWYQQALGQGPQFIFQYYEEEERQRGNFPDRFSGHQFPNYSSELNVNALLLGDSALYLCASSLEHDRFPSGANVLTFGAGSRLTVL.

This clonotype has at least ten counts. The chain uses TRBV5-1 and TRBJ2-1; 10 bases fit TRBD2. Germline V lookup: CDR1 SGHRS, CDR2 YFSETQ. J was trimmed by 13 bases and V by 3 bases; bases with no gene match: 7. The CDR3 is made up of 13 amino acids. CDR3 protein: CASSSTSGTGQFF. The CDR3 region has the DNA TGCGCCAGCAGCTCTACTAGCGGGACCGGACAGTTCTTC.

Many counts were recorded for this clonotype. A read error may account for a junction end that differs from germline. V gene TRBV5-1 combines with J gene TRBJ2-1; the D is unclear. The germline gives CDR1 SGHRS, CDR2 YFSETQ. The CDR3 runs to 13 residues. CDR3 in DNA: TGTGCCAGCAGCTTATCGGGTTACAATGAGCAGTTCTTC. Its protein is CASSLSGYNEQFF.

This clonotype was counted many times. CDR3 bases: TGCAGTGCTAGGGAGGCGGGAGGTTACGAGCAGTACTTC. It is translated as CSAREAGGYEQYF. The rearrangement uses TRBV20-1 and TRBJ2-7, with TRBD2 matching over 8 bases. The CDR3 is 13 residues long. The V segment lost 3 bases and the J segment 4 bases; nucleotides outside the gene matches: 5. The germline gives CDR1 DFQATT, CDR2 SNEGSKA (reference sequence).

This chain uses TRBV28 with TRBJ2-3; a weak D match, TRBD1 (5 bases). This CDR3 is built from 14 residues. Germline values: CDR1 MDHEN, CDR2 SYDVKM. V was pared by 3 bases and J by 3 bases, with 10 bases between. This CDR3 is CASSFRVKTDTQYF. CDR3 nucleotide sequence: TGTGCCAGCAGTTTCAGGGTTAAGACAGATACGCAGTATTTT.

This clonotype was picked up many times. This chain connects TRBV20-1 to TRBJ2-1; no reliable D call. With 1 base removed from V and 2 bases from J, the gap between germline ends came to 9 bases. The germline gives CDR1 DFQATT, CDR2 SNEGSKA (reference sequence). This CDR3 spans 14 amino acids. The CDR3 spells CSARVEGAYNEQFF. The CDR3 DNA reads TGCAGTGCTAGAGTTGAAGGCGCCTACAATGAGCAGTTCTTC.

This sequence joins TRBV9 and TRBJ2-1; 14 bases are shared with TRBD2. Germline V gene data show CDR1 as SGDLS and CDR2 as YYNGEE. CDR3 size: 16 residues. Trimming removed 4 bases from V and 7 bases from J; junction bases left unmatched: 7. CDR3 DNA sequence: TGTGCCAGCAGCTCCTCGGGACTAGCGGGAGTTAATGAGCAGTTCTTC. It yields the protein CASSSSGLAGVNEQFF.

This clonotype was counted ten times or more. The rearrangement links TRBV27 to TRBJ2-5, with D maybe TRBD2 (5 bases). Germline values: CDR1 MNHEY, CDR2 SMNVEV (reference sequence). The CDR3 loop spans 13 amino acids. Trimming stripped 6 bases from V and 5 bases from J, with 13 bases between. This chain's CDR3 is CASRRTLVETQYF. In nucleotides, the CDR3 is TGTGCCAGCAGAAGAACACTAGTGGAGACCCAGTACTTC.

This clonotype has a count of ten or more. The J gene is TRBJ2-1, the V gene TRBV5-1, with D tentatively TRBD2 (6 bases). CDR1 and CDR2 (germline): SGHRS, YFSETQ. The CDR3 has 13 amino acids. V was trimmed by 5 bases and J by 3 bases, leaving 9 bases between them. The CDR3 DNA reads TGCGCCAGCAGACTAGCAGGCTACAATGAGCAGTTCTTC. This sequence encodes CASRLAGYNEQFF.

This clonotype was counted at least ten times. The gene calls are TRBV5-1 and TRBJ2-5; no clear D. The CDR3 runs 12 residues. The germline V gene encodes CDR1 SGHRS and CDR2 YFSETQ. Trimming removed 2 bases at V and 2 bases at J, with 4 bases between. The CDR3 sequence is CASSFHQETQYF. The DNA of the CDR3 is TGCGCCAGCAGCTTCCATCAAGAGACCCAGTACTTC.

Of note for this clonotype: This clone may be a read error of a much larger clone one base away. The genes are TRBV29-1 and TRBJ1-1, with D hard to call. Germline CDR1 reads SQVTM; CDR2 reads ANQGSEA. The length of the CDR3 is 14 residues. Here the CDR3 reads CSGKVSGRITEDFF. For the CDR3, the DNA is TGCAGCGGTAAGGTCTCGGGTAGGATCACTGAAGATTTCTTT.

This clonotype appeared many times. The rearrangement uses TRBV28 and TRBJ2-7; D possibly matches TRBD1 or TRBD2 (6 bases each). The germline gives CDR1 MDHEN, CDR2 SYDVKM. The CDR3 contains 16 residues. Trimming left V 5 bases short and J 1 base short, with 18 bases between. The CDR3 spells CASSVPWGAISYEQYF. DNA for the CDR3: TGTGCCAGCAGTGTCCCGTGGGGGGCAATTTCCTACGAGCAGTACTTC. The full variable domain, completed using reference TRBV28 and TRBJ2-7, is DVKVTQSSRYLVKRTGEKVFLECVQDMDHENMFWYRQDPGLGLRLIYFSYDVKMKEKGDIPEGYSVSREKKERFSLILESASTNQTSMYLCASSVPWGAISYEQYFGPGTRLTVT.

The sample holds one count of this clonotype. It may be a read error: a sequence one base away is much more abundant. The chain carries TRBV20-1 and TRBJ2-1; maybe TRBD2 (5 bases). Looked up from germline, CDR1 is DFQATT and CDR2 is SNEGSKA (reference sequence). V dropped 3 bases and J dropped 2 bases, with 11 bases sitting between them. The CDR3 consists of 14 residues. The CDR3 region is CSARDLTTYNEQFF. CDR3 in DNA: TGCAGTGCTAGGGACTTGACTACCTACAATGAGCAGTTCTTC.

The chain employs TRBV7-6 and TRBJ2-3; the D gene is possibly TRBD2 (5 bases). Trimming pared 1 base from V and 2 bases from J, leaving 7 bases between. The germline V gene has CDR1 SGHVS and CDR2 FNYEAQ. The CDR3 is 14 residues long. The CDR3, as DNA: TGTGCCAGCAGCTTAGAGCGGACCACAGATACGCAGTATTTT. It codes for CASSLERTTDTQYF.

This clonotype has a handful of counts. The junction and the germline gene differ at one end; a read error may be behind it. V and J are TRBV2 and TRBJ2-3; TRBD1 agrees at 7 bases. This CDR3 comprises 14 residues. From germline, CDR1 is SNHLY and CDR2 FYNNEI. The CDR3 reads CASRTGGRTDTQYF. The CDR3 nucleotides read TGTGCCAGCCGGACAGGCGGGCGCACAGATACGCAGTACTTT. Full variable domain (remainder filled in from reference TRBV2 and TRBJ2-3): EPEVTQTPSHQVTQMGQEVILRCVPISNHLYFYWYRQILGQKVEFLVSFYNNEISEKSEIFDDQFSVERPDGSNFTLKIRSTKLEDSAMYFCASRTGGRTDTQYFGPGTRLTVL.

This clonotype has a count of ten or more. The gene calls are TRBV5-1 and TRBJ2-2, with D perhaps matching TRBD2 (6 bases). Germline V gene lookup returns CDR1 SGHRS and CDR2 YFSETQ. This CDR3 has 15 amino acids. V was shortened by 3 bases and J by 2 bases, with 11 bases between the two germline ends. The CDR3 nucleotides are TGCGCCAGCAGCTCCGGGACTTTCAACACCGGGGAGCTGTTTTTT. Residues: CASSSGTFNTGELFF. The variable domain in full, completed from reference TRBV5-1 and TRBJ2-2, reads KAGVTQTPRYLIKTRGQQVTLSCSPISGHRSVSWYQQTPGQGLQFLFEYFSETQRNKGNFPGRFSGRQFSNSRSEMNVSTLELGDSALYLCASSSGTFNTGELFFGEGSRLTVL.